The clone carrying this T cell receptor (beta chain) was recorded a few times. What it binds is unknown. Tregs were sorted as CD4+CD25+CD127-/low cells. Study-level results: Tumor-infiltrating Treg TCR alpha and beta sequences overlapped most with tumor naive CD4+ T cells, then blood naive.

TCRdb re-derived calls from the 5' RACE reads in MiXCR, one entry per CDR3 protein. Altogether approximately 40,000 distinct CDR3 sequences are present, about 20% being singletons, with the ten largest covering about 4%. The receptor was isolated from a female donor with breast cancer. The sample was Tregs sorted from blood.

The CDR3 spells CAWSTLAGGREQFF. As DNA, the CDR3 is TGTGCCTGGTCTACCCTAGCGGGAGGTCGGGAGCAGTTCTTC. This chain joins TRBV30 and TRBJ2-1; TRBD2 matches 11 bases. CDR3 size: 14 residues. Germline loops: CDR1 GTSNPN, CDR2 SVGIG (reference sequence). V was clipped by 5 bases and J by 10 bases; unmatched bases: 10.